This T cell receptor (beta chain) was identified in a study of cytomegalovirus exposure and HLA in healthy donors. It was with 60 Vbeta and 13 Jbeta primers that the PCR ran. Here immunoSEQ multiplex PCR was the method, and the copy in TCRdb shows in-frame clones only, minus some. The repertoire consists of about 94,000 clones, with around four fifths occurring once and the leading ten covering approximately 0.83%. The CDR3 runs to 15 residues. With 6 bases clipped from V and 3 bases from J, the junction kept 8 bases outside the gene matches. Germline V CDR1 and CDR2: MNHEY, SMNVEV (reference sequence).

The TCR originated in a woman aged 55-69 years in good health and CMV-seronegative. Sequencing used PBMCs. This rearrangement joins TRBV27 to TRBJ1-2; 9 nucleotides line up with TRBD1. In DNA form, the CDR3 reads TGTGCCAGCAGACCTATGACAGGGGGTGACTATGGCTACACCTTC. It codes for CASRPMTGGDYGYTF.